This T cell receptor beta chain was captured by sequencing in a study of blood T cell repertoires in COVID-19. About the study: Collection of acute and convalescent COVID-19 samples took place in the United States, Italy and Spain.

Sequenced by immunoSEQ multiplex PCR; TCRdb stores in-frame clones only, minus some. The sample consists of around 390,000 clones, around nine tenths of them appearing once. Sequenced sample: PBMCs or T cells enriched from blood (not recorded which). This receptor was obtained from a woman between 50 and 59 years old who had recovered from COVID-19.

The CDR3 region is CASSLYRMNSPLHF. The CDR3 region has the DNA TGCGCCAGCAGCTTGTACAGAATGAATTCACCCCTCCACTTT. The chain is built from TRBV5-1 and TRBJ1-6; unclear D gene. The CDR3 totals 14 residues. The V gene's germline CDR1 is SGHRS and CDR2 YFSETQ. V lost 1 base and J lost 7, with 9 bases in between.